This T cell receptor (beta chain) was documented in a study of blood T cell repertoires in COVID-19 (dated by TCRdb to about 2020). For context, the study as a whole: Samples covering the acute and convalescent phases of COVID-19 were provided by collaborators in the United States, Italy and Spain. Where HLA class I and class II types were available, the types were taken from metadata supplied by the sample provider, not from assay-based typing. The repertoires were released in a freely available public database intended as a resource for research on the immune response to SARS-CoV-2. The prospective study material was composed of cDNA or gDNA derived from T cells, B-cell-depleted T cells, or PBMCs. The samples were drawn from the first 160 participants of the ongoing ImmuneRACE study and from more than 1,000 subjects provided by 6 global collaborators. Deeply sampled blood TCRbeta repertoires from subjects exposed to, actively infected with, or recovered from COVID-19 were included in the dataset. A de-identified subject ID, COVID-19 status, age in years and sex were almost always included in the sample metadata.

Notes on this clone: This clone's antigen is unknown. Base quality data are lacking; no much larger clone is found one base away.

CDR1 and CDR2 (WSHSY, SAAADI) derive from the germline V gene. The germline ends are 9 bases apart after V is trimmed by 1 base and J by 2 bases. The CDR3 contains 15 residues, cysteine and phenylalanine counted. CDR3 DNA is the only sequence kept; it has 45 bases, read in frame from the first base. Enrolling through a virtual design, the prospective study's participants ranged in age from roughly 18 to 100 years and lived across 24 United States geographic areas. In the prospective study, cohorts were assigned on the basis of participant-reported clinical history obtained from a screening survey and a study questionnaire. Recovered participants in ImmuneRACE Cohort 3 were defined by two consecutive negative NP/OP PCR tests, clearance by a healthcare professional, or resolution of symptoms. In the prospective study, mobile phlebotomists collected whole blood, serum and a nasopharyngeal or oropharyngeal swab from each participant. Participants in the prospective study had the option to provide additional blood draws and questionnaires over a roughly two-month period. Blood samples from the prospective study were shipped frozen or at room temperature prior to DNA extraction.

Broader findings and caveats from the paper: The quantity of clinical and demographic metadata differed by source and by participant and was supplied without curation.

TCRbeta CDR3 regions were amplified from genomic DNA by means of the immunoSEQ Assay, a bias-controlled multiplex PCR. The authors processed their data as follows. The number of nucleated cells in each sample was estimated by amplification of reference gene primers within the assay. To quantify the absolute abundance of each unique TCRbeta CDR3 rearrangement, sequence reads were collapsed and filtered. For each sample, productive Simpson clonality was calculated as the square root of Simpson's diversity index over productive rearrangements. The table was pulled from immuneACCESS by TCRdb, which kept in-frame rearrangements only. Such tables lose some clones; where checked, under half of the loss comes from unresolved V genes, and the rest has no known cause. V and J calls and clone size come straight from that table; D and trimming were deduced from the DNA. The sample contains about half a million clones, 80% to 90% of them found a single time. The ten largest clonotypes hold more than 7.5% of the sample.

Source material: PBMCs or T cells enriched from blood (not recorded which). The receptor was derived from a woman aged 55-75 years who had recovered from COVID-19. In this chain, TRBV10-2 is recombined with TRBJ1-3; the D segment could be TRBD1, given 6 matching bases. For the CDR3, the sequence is CASSELTGTGNTIYF. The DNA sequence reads TGCGCCAGCAGTGAGTTAACAGGGACTGGAAACACCATATATTTT.